This passage covers 11 T cell receptor beta chains from one sample sequenced in a study of blood T cell repertoires in COVID-19. The protocol was immunoSEQ multiplex PCR, while the TCRdb copy is restricted to in-frame clones and leaves out a portion. The table has around 160,000 clones, 90% seen once; the top ten hold over 15%. The sequenced sample consisted of peripheral blood. These receptor sequences come from a man in his sixties with active or convalescent COVID-19.

The table lists this clone with a few counts. This chain uses TRBV2 with TRBJ2-5; 9 nucleotides agree with TRBD1. This CDR3 contains 14 residues. Germline-derived CDR1 and CDR2 are SNHLY and FYNNEI. The ends lost 5 bases at V and 6 bases at J; junction bases unmatched: 7. In nucleotides, the CDR3 is TGTGCCAGCAGTTATTACAGGGGGCTCAAGACCCAGTACTTC. Residues: CASSYYRGLKTQYF.

The rearrangement uses TRBV7-7 and TRBJ2-2; a possible D gene is TRBD1 (10 bases). CDR1 SSHAT and CDR2 FNYEAQ come from the germline V gene (reference sequence). The CDR3 covers 20 residues. V dropped 0 bases and J dropped 4 bases, with 24 bases sitting between them. The CDR3: CASSLAGTGVLAGSTGELFF. The DNA of the CDR3 is TGTGCCAGCAGCTTAGCTGGGACAGGGGTGCTAGCGGGAAGCACCGGGGAGCTGTTTTTT.

The chain carries TRBV5-4 and TRBJ2-5; TRBD1 might be the D (5 bases). V shed 0 bases and J shed 0 bases, with 9 bases lying between them. From germline, CDR1 is SGHNT and CDR2 YYREEE (reference sequence). This CDR3 comprises 15 residues. CDR3 nucleotide sequence: TGTGCCAGCAGCTTGGGACAGAGGTACCAAGAGACCCAGTACTTC. Protein product: CASSLGQRYQETQYF.

The V and J genes are TRBV2 and TRBJ2-3; 13 bases match TRBD2. CDR3 length: 16 amino acids. J lost 9 bases, V lost 6 bases, and 12 bases had no gene match. Germline loops: CDR1 SNHLY, CDR2 FYNNEI. Written as DNA, the CDR3 is TGTGCCAGCAGGGCGACTAGCGGGAGGCCCCGGGACACGCAGTATTTT. Its translation is CASRATSGRPRDTQYF. The whole variable domain, filled in from reference TRBV2 and TRBJ2-3, reads EPEVTQTPSHQVTQMGQEVILRCVPISNHLYFYWYRQILGQKVEFLVSFYNNEISEKSEIFDDQFSVERPDGSNFTLKIRSTKLEDSAMYFCASRATSGRPRDTQYFGPGTRLTVL.

The rearrangement uses TRBV5-4 and TRBJ2-7; D call uncertain. The CDR3 consists of 13 residues. Germline V CDR1 and CDR2: SGHNT, YYREEE (reference sequence). V lost 0 bases and J 1 base, leaving 5 bases between the germline ends. The CDR3 sequence is CASSLAGSYEQYF. The CDR3, as DNA: TGTGCCAGCAGCTTGGCGGGTTCCTACGAGCAGTACTTC.

The chain uses TRBV7-9 and TRBJ1-3; 7 bases map to TRBD1. The CDR3 is 17 residues long. V lost 0 bases to trimming and J lost 3 bases; unmatched junction nucleotides: 8. From germline, CDR1 is SEHNR and CDR2 FQNEAQ (reference sequence). The CDR3 coding sequence is TGTGCCAGCAGCTTAGCCCCTGGGACAGTAGTTGGAAACACCATATATTTT. It is translated as CASSLAPGTVVGNTIYF.

The gene calls are TRBV27 and TRBJ1-2; TRBD1 aligns across 9 bases. Germline CDR1 MNHEY, CDR2 SMNVEV (reference sequence). This CDR3 contains 13 residues. With 4 bases clipped from V and 3 bases from J, the junction kept 0 bases outside the gene matches. CDR3 sequence reads: CASSWTGDYGYTF. The CDR3 coding sequence is TGTGCCAGCAGTTGGACAGGGGACTATGGCTACACCTTC.

This clone has only a few counts. The gene calls are TRBV3-1 (or the pseudogene TRBV3-2) and TRBJ1-5, with 7 bases aligning to TRBD1. This CDR3 has 14 residues. Looked up from germline, CDR1 is LGHDT and CDR2 is YNNKEL (reference sequence). J lost 2 bases, V lost 4 bases, and 2 bases had no gene match. DNA of the CDR3: TGTGCCAGCAGCCTGGGGACAGGCAATCAGCCCCAGCATTTT. It encodes CASSLGTGNQPQHF.

This chain links TRBV29-1 with TRBJ2-7; perhaps TRBD1 as D (6 bases). With 2 bases removed from V and 2 bases from J, the gap between germline ends came to 16 bases. Germline V gene data show CDR1 as SQVTM and CDR2 as ANQGSEA. The CDR3 spans 15 residues. The CDR3 nucleotides read TGCAGCGTTGAATCCCCGGACAGAAGCACCTACGAGCAGTACTTC. Protein: CSVESPDRSTYEQYF.

This chain links TRBV6-5 with TRBJ1-1; possibly TRBD1 for D (5 bases). The CDR3 covers 14 residues. CDR1 and CDR2 (germline): MNHEY, SVGAGI. Trimming stripped 6 bases from V and 6 bases from J, with 17 bases between. In nucleotides, the CDR3 is TGTGCCAGCAGAAACTCATGGGGGGACGCTGAAGCTTTCTTT. Amino acids: CASRNSWGDAEAFF.

The chain uses TRBV6-5 and TRBJ2-7; TRBD2 agrees at 7 bases. Germline V gives CDR1 MNHEY, CDR2 SVGAGI. The CDR3 covers 15 residues. V shed 6 bases and J 2 bases; nucleotides not matched to a gene: 10. CDR3 sequence reads: CASSRSGTLPYEQYF. The CDR3 DNA follows: TGTGCCAGCAGCCGCAGCGGGACCCTCCCCTACGAGCAGTACTTC.